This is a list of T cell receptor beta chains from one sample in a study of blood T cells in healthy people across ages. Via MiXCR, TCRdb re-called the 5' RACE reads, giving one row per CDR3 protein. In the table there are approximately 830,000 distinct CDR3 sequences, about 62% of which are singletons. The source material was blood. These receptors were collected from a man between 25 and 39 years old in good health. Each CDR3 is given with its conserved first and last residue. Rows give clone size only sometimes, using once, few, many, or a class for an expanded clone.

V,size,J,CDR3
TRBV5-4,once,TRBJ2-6,CASSPPYGGSGANVLTF
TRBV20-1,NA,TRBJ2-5,CSRTGHQETQYF
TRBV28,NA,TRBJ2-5,CASTLPLGRGTQYF
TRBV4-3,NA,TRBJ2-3,CASSTADTQYF
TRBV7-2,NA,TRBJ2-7,CANSPARERDYEQYF
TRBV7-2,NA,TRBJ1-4,CASSLVQGFGNEKLFF
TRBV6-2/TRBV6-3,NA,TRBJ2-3,CASSFPGRADGADTQYF
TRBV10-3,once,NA,CAISEAPYEQYF
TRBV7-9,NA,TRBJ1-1,CASERTAPMNTEAFF
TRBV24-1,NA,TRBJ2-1,CAASDQTDEQFF
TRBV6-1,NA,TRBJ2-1,CASSQLRFYNEQFF
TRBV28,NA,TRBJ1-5,CASSLFRTGHPNSNQPQHF
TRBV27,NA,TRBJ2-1,CASSPINGEQFF
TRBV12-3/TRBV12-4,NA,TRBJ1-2,CASSRNGYGYTF
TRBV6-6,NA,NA,CASSHPGVEQYF
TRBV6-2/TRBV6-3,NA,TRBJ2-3,CASSVYDTQYF
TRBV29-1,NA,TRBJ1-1,CSAMPGTASFNTEAFF
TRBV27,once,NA,CASSLQWVTALYEQYF
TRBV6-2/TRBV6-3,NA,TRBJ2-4,CASRAGQTWGNIQYF
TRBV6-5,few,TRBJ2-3,CASRQGKDTQYF
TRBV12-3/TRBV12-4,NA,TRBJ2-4,CASSRDRGPENIQYF
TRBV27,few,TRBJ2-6,CASSATGISGANVLTF